Given below is one TCR beta chain in context. The data stem from a study of blood T cell repertoires in COVID-19. About the study: Samples of COVID-19 (acute and convalescent) were obtained from the United States, Italy and Spain. Sample material is recorded as cDNA or gDNA derived from T cells, B-cell-depleted T cells, or PBMCs.

As handled by the study authors: Amplification of reference gene primers was used by the study to estimate nucleated cell counts. The method was immunoSEQ multiplex PCR; TCRdb's version includes in-frame clones alone and lacks a portion of them. V and J calls and clone size are those listed in that table; D and trimming were worked out from the DNA. The data show about 200,000 clones, 84% seen once. The specimen was peripheral blood. This TCR came from a human donor in a cohort sampled during active COVID-19.

CDR3 in amino acids: CASGKQGAGYTEAFF. CDR3 sequence (DNA): TGTGCCAGCGGAAAACAGGGGGCGGGGTACACTGAAGCTTTCTTT. The chain links TRBV27 to TRBJ1-1, with 9 nucleotides matching TRBD1. V was clipped by 8 bases and J by 3 bases; unmatched bases: 10. Germline CDR1 reads MNHEY; CDR2 reads SMNVEV (reference sequence). The CDR3 consists of 15 residues.